The next 8 T cell receptor beta chains were all read from a single sample in a study of blood T cell repertoires in COVID-19. Sequenced by immunoSEQ multiplex PCR; TCRdb stores in-frame clones only, minus some. The table shows around 230,000 clones, with around 89% occurring only once. Input material: PBMCs or T cells enriched from blood (not recorded which). These receptors came from a woman aged 25 to 39 who had recovered from COVID-19.

This clone has more than one count but fewer than ten. The chain is built from TRBV7-2 and TRBJ1-3; D might be TRBD1 (5 bases). V lost 4 bases to trimming and J lost 0 bases, with 10 bases between them. Germline CDR1 is SGHTA and CDR2 is FQGNSA. The CDR3 length is 15 residues. The chain's CDR3 is CASSYGAGSGNTIYF. The CDR3 DNA sequence: TGTGCCAGCAGCTATGGGGCCGGCTCTGGAAACACCATATATTTT.

This chain connects TRBV5-8 to TRBJ1-5; no firm D call. CDR1 is SGHTS and CDR2 is YDEGEE in the germline V gene. Trimming cost V 4 bases and J 0 bases, with 14 bases left between them. CDR3 size: 16 residues. The CDR3 spells CASSTGTDYSNQPQHF. The CDR3 DNA follows: TGTGCCAGCAGCACCGGAACAGATTATAGCAATCAGCCCCAGCATTTT.

The chain recombines TRBV18 with TRBJ2-3, with 8 bases fitting TRBD1. V lost 8 bases and J lost 7; bases outside the gene matches: 5. The CDR3 covers 12 residues. Germline CDR1 reads KGHSH; CDR2 reads LQKENI. CDR3 DNA sequence: TGTGCCAGCACGACAGGGGTTCATACGCAGTATTTT. It is translated as CASTTGVHTQYF.

This sequence joins TRBV4-2 and TRBJ2-1, with 9 positions matching TRBD2. Germline CDR1 reads LGHNA; CDR2 reads YNFKEQ. The CDR3 contains 16 residues. V lost 0 bases and J lost 6; bases outside the gene matches: 6. The CDR3 sequence: CASSQDAGGGANEQFF. The CDR3 bases are TGTGCCAGCAGCCAAGATGCGGGCGGGGGGGCCAATGAGCAGTTCTTC.

The chain has TRBV9 and TRBJ1-6; no definite D call. This CDR3 region has 16 residues. Trimming took off 7 bases at V and 10 bases at J, with 24 bases between the two ends. Looked up from germline, CDR1 is SGDLS and CDR2 is YYNGEE. The CDR3 sequence is CASGSRTEFGNSPLHF. The CDR3 coding sequence is TGTGCCAGCGGGTCACGCACAGAATTCGGGAACTCACCCCTCCACTTT.

J is TRBJ2-2 and V is TRBV7-8, with 9 bases that match TRBD1. CDR3 length: 16 residues. CDR1 and CDR2 from the germline V gene are SGHVS and FQNEAQ. V lost 0 bases to trimming and J lost 7 bases; unmatched junction nucleotides: 6. The CDR3 DNA reads as TGTGCCAGCAGCTTAGCAGCGGACAGGGGCTTCGGGGAGCTGTTTTTT. This sequence encodes CASSLAADRGFGELFF.

This chain uses TRBV20-1 with TRBJ1-4; the D is unclear. This CDR3 has 11 amino acids. CDR1 is DFQATT and CDR2 is SNEGSKA in the germline V gene (reference sequence). The CDR3 bases are TGCAGCTCCGGGTCAAATGAAAAACTGTTTTTT. Protein: CSSGSNEKLFF.

This clone was seen more than once but under ten times. The rearrangement links TRBV10-3 to TRBJ2-1; the D gene is possibly TRBD2 (5 bases). The CDR3 spans 14 residues. The V gene's germline CDR1 is ENHRY and CDR2 SYGVKD. V was clipped by 4 bases and J by 8 bases, with 15 bases between them. The CDR3: CAISAVGEIHEQFF. CDR3 nucleotides: TGTGCCATCAGTGCCGTCGGGGAAATCCATGAGCAGTTCTTC.